The clone carrying this T cell receptor (beta chain) appeared a few times. Its specificity is not known. This sample is drawn from a study of T-cell memory formation after mild COVID-19. The wider study: Most TCR clusters belonged to a single donor. Study findings and constraints: Balance between CD4 and CD8 was seen in clones contracting day 15 to 85, and a CD4+ lean was seen in later expanders. Most CD4+ clones that shrank were in CM and EM, while CD8+ ones turned up in EMRA.

CDR1 is MNHNY and CDR2 is SVGAGI in the germline V gene (reference sequence). V was clipped by 2 bases and J by 5 bases, with 7 bases between them. This CDR3 has 13 residues. Amplification by 5'RACE using constant-segment primers produced TCR alpha and TCR beta cDNA libraries that carried sample barcodes and UMIs. TCRdb reprocessed the 5' RACE reads with MiXCR, giving one entry per CDR3 protein. Among tens of thousands of distinct CDR3 sequences listed, roughly an eighth were seen once. The sequence derives from an adult woman who had mild COVID-19 (a few samples of this study predate the infection). Cell type and time point are not known. The sequencing input was PBMCs or a T cell subset sorted from them (not recorded which). The chain carries TRBV6-6 and TRBJ2-1; D is unclear. As DNA, the CDR3 is TGTGCCAGCAGTTACGGGTCCAACAATGAGCAGTTCTTC. Amino acid sequence: CASSYGSNNEQFF.